The source of this TCR beta chain is a study of blood T cell repertoires in COVID-19. Study in general: PBMCs, B-cell-depleted T cells, or T cells provided the cDNA or gDNA that made up the material.

Using immunoSEQ multiplex PCR, the repertoire was profiled, and TCRdb retains in-frame clones only, with some absent. The sample has around 60,000 clones, about nine tenths seen once. This CDR3 has 16 residues. V lost 1 base to trimming and J lost 5 bases; unmatched junction nucleotides: 10. CDR1 and CDR2 from the germline V gene are SGHRS and YFSETQ. This TCR came from a man in his sixties with acute or convalescent COVID-19. The chain has TRBV5-1 and TRBJ2-7, with TRBD1 identical over 9 bases. The sequenced material came from peripheral blood. The CDR3: CASSLIAGDRENEQYF. Here the CDR3 DNA reads TGCGCCAGCAGCTTGATTGCTGGGGACAGGGAAAACGAGCAGTACTTC.